What follows describes a single T cell receptor (beta chain). The antigen remains unidentified. The data are from a study of blood T cells in healthy people across ages. Findings and caveats of the study: Significant beta diversity loss was already apparent by age roughly 43, declining roughly linearly.

CDR3 length: 13 amino acids. In germline, CDR1 is SGHTA, CDR2 FQGTGA. The V segment lost 3 bases and the J segment 7 bases; nucleotides outside the gene matches: 4. Healthy Caucasian individuals from Russia aged roughly 6 to 90 served as donors. Primed by a sample-barcoded 5' primer and a J-beta primer mix, a second PCR proceeded for 7 to 11 cycles. Through a template-switch adaptor with 12 random nucleotides, each cDNA molecule received a tag. Each CDR3 protein gets one entry after TCRdb re-called the 5' RACE reads with MiXCR. The sample consists of 600,000 to 1,000,000 distinct CDR3 sequences, 20% to 25% of them appearing once. This sample also appeared in a second study, on T cells of mothers and their children.

The sequence was collected from a boy younger than 18 in good health. The material sequenced was blood. This chain uses TRBV7-3 with TRBJ2-3; 7 bases match TRBD2. DNA of the CDR3: TGTGCCAGCAGCTTTACTAGCGATAATACGCAGTATTTT. It specifies CASSFTSDNTQYF.